This T cell receptor (beta chain) was sequenced in a study of blood T cell repertoires in COVID-19. This clone was seen a handful of times. The CDR3 contains 15 residues. Germline trimming cut 5 bases from V and 3 bases from J; bases unmatched to any gene: 7. CDR1 is SEHNR, CDR2 FQNEAQ, per germline (reference sequence). The repertoire was sequenced with immunoSEQ multiplex PCR; TCRdb's copy has only in-frame clones and lacks some. The sample yields over 30,000 clones, more than 60% seen once. This sequence joins TRBV7-9 and TRBJ2-7; the match to TRBD1 covers 10 bases. The sequencing sample was made of peripheral blood. The TCR was taken from a man older than 75 with active or convalescent COVID-19. The CDR3 DNA is TGTGCCAGCAGCGAAATCGGGACAGGGGACTACGAGCAGTACTTC. Protein: CASSEIGTGDYEQYF.